The clone carrying this T cell receptor beta chain was found a few times. This CDR3 spans 15 amino acids. Trimming cost V 7 bases and J 5 bases, with 20 bases left between them. From germline, CDR1 is KGHSH and CDR2 LQKENI. This sample stems from a study of blood T cell repertoires in COVID-19. Study-wide background: The United States, Italy and Spain supplied acute and convalescent COVID-19 samples. T cells, B-cell-depleted T cells, or PBMCs provided the cDNA or gDNA that served as material.

Authors' processing steps: Nucleated cell number was recorded as an estimate derived from reference gene primer amplification. Data came from immunoSEQ multiplex PCR; TCRdb stores just in-frame clones and leaves some out. For V, J and clone size, that table is used; D and trimming come from the DNA. The table lists approximately 300,000 clones, roughly 91% of them singletons. Seattle's cohort entered during active infection and was followed longitudinally. The clonotype originates from a young woman with COVID-19, enrolled during active disease. Sequenced: peripheral blood. V usage is TRBV18 and J usage is TRBJ1-1; D perhaps matches TRBD1 (6 bases). The CDR3 region has the DNA TGTGCCAGCTTGCCACGGGGGGCAATGGGAACTGAAGCTTTCTTT. Amino acid sequence: CASLPRGAMGTEAFF. The whole variable domain, remainder taken from reference TRBV18 and TRBJ1-1, is NAGVMQNPRHLVRRRGQEARLRCSPMKGHSHVYWYRQLPEEGLKFMVYLQKENIIDESGMPKERFSAEFPKEGPSILRIQQVVRGDSAAYFCASLPRGAMGTEAFFGQGTRLTVV.